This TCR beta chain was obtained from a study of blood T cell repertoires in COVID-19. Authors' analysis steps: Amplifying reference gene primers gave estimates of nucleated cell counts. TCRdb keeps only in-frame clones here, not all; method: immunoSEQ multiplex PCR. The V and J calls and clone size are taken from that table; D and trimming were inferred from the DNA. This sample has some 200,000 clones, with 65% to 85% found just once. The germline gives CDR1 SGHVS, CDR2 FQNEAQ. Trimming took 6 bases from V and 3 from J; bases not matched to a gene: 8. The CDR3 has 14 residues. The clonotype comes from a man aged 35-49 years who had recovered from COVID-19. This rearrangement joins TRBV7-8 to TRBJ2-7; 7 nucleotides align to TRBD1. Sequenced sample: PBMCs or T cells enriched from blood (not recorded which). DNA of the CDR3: TGTGCCAGCAGTTATCAGGGGGAGCTCTACGAGCAGTACTTC. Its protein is CASSYQGELYEQYF.